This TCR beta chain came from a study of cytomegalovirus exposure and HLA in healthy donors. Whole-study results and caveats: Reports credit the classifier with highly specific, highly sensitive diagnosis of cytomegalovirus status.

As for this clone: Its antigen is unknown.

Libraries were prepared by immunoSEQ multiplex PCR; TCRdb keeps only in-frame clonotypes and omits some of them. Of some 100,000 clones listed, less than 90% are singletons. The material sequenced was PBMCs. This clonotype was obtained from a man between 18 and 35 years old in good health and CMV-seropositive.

CDR3 sequence (DNA): TGCGCCAGCAGTGATACCGGACAAAACGAGCAGTACTTC. Amino acids: CASSDTGQNEQYF. The rearrangement links TRBV10-2 to TRBJ2-7; D perhaps matches TRBD1 (5 bases). CDR3 length: 13 residues. Deletions cut 3 bases from V and 5 bases from J, with 11 bases between. The germline gives CDR1 WSHSY, CDR2 SAAADI.